This TCR beta chain is drawn from a study of ipilimumab plus nivolumab after autologous stem cell transplantation (dated by TCRdb to the early 2020s). With respect to the entire study: A median of about 5 ipilimumab doses and under 10 nivolumab doses was received by trial patients. Approximately 35 patients made up the trial's intent-to-treat population. Patients with high-risk diffuse large B cell lymphoma, mature T cell lymphoma, or multiple myeloma undergoing autologous transplant were enrolled in the trial. Primary refractory and relapsed disease were included in the DLBCL cohort, with 18-month progression-free survival of about 86% and 29%, respectively.

Reading the germline V gene gives CDR1 LGHNA and CDR2 YSLEER. The germline ends are 5 bases apart after V is trimmed by 1 base and J by 2 bases. The CDR3 spans 13 residues, from the cysteine through the phenylalanine. Only CDR3 DNA is held: 39 bases, read in frame from base 1. Library preparation was by the immunoSEQ multiplex PCR assay. What TCRdb holds here is the immuneACCESS table cut down to in-frame rearrangements. Part of the clones is not present; checked against another copy, under half of the missing clones reflect an unresolved V gene, and the others are unexplained. The sample table holds approximately 80,000 clones, of which 83% were seen once. The ten largest clones capture around 2% of the sample. Ipilimumab was given at 1 mg/kg intravenously on day 1 of selected weeks, and checkpoint therapy started 14 to 28 days after autologous transplant. Patients received nivolumab at 3 mg/kg intravenously on day 1 of weeks 1, 4, 7, 10, and every two weeks through week 26. The study was a Phase Ib clinical trial testing combined checkpoint inhibition with ipilimumab and nivolumab as consolidation after autologous stem cell transplantation.

Notes on this clone: The antigen it recognizes is unknown. No much larger clonotype is one base removed from it; base qualities were not supplied.

Beyond this particular receptor, the publication reports: The authors stated that profiles of the T cell receptor repertoire, regulatory T cell phenotype and gut microbiota provided a biologic rationale for studying this approach further. The authors concluded that, as post-transplant consolidation, combined checkpoint inhibition appeared tolerable.

Recombination linked TRBV4-3 to TRBJ1-1; no D gene is confidently identified. The TCR was taken from a male donor with diffuse large B-cell lymphoma. Sequenced material: PBMCs, taken in a trial of ipilimumab plus nivolumab as post-transplant consolidation. The nucleotide sequence reads TGCGCCAGCAGCCAAGGGGCCAACACTGAAGCTTTCTTT. Its coded protein is CASSQGANTEAFF.